These 11 T cell receptor beta chains share one sample of origin, sequenced in a study of cytomegalovirus exposure and HLA in healthy donors. With 60 Vbeta and 13 Jbeta primers, the PCR was carried out. TCRdb keeps only in-frame clones here, not all; method: immunoSEQ multiplex PCR. This table has fewer than 200,000 clones, 81% appearing once. The source material was PBMCs. The receptors originated from a woman in her twenties or thirties in good health and CMV-seronegative.

As concerns this clone: Mismatch with germline at one junction end may stem from a read error. The chain carries TRBV6-5 and TRBJ2-6; tentative D call: TRBD1 (6 bases). Germline V CDR1 and CDR2: MNHEY, SVGAGI. The CDR3 sequence is 15 residues long. Here the CDR3 DNA reads TGTGCCAGCAGTCCACAGGGATCTGGGGCCAACGGCCTGACTTTC. It specifies CASSPQGSGANGLTF.

The chain links TRBV7-2 to TRBJ1-2; tentatively, D is TRBD1 (6 bases). Trimming took off 8 bases at V and 5 bases at J, with 15 bases between the two ends. The CDR3 totals 13 residues. The germline V gene encodes CDR1 SGHTA and CDR2 FQGNSA. The CDR3 nucleotides read TGTGCCAGCGACAAACAGGGTCGGTATGGCTACACCTTC. It yields the protein CASDKQGRYGYTF.

This chain joins TRBV9 and TRBJ2-7; 10 positions match TRBD1. Per germline, CDR1 SGDLS and CDR2 YYNGEE. The CDR3 loop spans 14 amino acids. V shed 3 bases and J 3 bases; nucleotides not matched to a gene: 3. CDR3 DNA sequence: TGTGCCAGCAGCGCGGGGACAGGGGACTACGAGCAGTACTTC. Translated: CASSAGTGDYEQYF.

This clone was picked up a small number of times. V is TRBV2 and J is TRBJ2-7; possible D gene TRBD1, 5 bases. The CDR3 runs to 14 residues. Per the germline V gene, CDR1 is SNHLY and CDR2 is FYNNEI. V lost 4 bases to trimming and J lost 6 bases, with 16 bases between them. The CDR3 region has the DNA TGTGCCAGCAGTGTCCGTCGTCAGGGTGGCGAGCAGTACTTC. Encoded protein: CASSVRRQGGEQYF.

This rearrangement joins TRBV6-6 to TRBJ1-5; the match to TRBD1 covers 9 bases. The CDR3 is 13 residues long. Looked up from germline, CDR1 is MNHNY and CDR2 is SVGAGI (reference sequence). The V segment lost 5 bases and the J segment 5 bases; nucleotides outside the gene matches: 1. The CDR3, as DNA: TGTGCCAGCAGTCGGACAGGGGATCAGCCCCAGCATTTT. Translated, it gives CASSRTGDQPQHF.

The V call is TRBV19, the J call TRBJ1-2; D gene unclear. The CDR3 contains 14 residues. V was cut by 1 base and J by 2 bases, with 8 bases left in between. Germline V gives CDR1 LNHDA, CDR2 SQIVND (reference sequence). The CDR3 DNA follows: TGTGCCAGTAGTATAGGAGGCCAGAACTATGGCTACACCTTC. Amino acid sequence: CASSIGGQNYGYTF.

This sequence joins TRBV10-3 and TRBJ1-2, with D possibly matching TRBD1 (6 bases). The CDR3 spans 13 residues. Germline V gives CDR1 ENHRY, CDR2 SYGVKD. Trimming took off 3 bases at V and 6 bases at J, with 11 bases between the two ends. The CDR3 is CAISDTGFHGYTF. The CDR3, as DNA: TGTGCCATCAGTGATACAGGGTTTCATGGCTACACCTTC.

V and J are TRBV18 and TRBJ1-2; no clear D gene. CDR3 length equals 13 residues. In germline, CDR1 is KGHSH, CDR2 LQKENI. The germline V and J ends were trimmed by 3 bases and 8 bases, with 13 bases remaining between them. The CDR3 DNA sequence: TGTGCCAGCTCACCGGGAGGGATGCAGGGCTACACCTTC. Encoded protein: CASSPGGMQGYTF.

The chain combines TRBV30 with TRBJ1-2; D possibly corresponds to TRBD1 (5 bases). This CDR3 is built from 12 residues. Trimming left V 5 bases short and J 7 bases short, with 14 bases between. Germline-derived CDR1 and CDR2 are GTSNPN and SVGIG (reference sequence). The CDR3 loop is CAWWGERAGYTF. For the CDR3, the DNA is TGTGCCTGGTGGGGGGAAAGGGCTGGCTACACCTTC. The whole variable domain, remainder taken from reference TRBV30 and TRBJ1-2, is SQTIHQWPATLVQPVGSPLSLECTVEGTSNPNLYWYRQAAGRGLQLLFYSVGIGQISSEVPQNLSASRPQDRQFILSSKKLLLSDSGFYLCAWWGERAGYTFGSGTRLTVV.

The rearrangement links TRBV5-4 to TRBJ2-1; 14 nucleotides agree with TRBD2. From germline, CDR1 is SGHNT and CDR2 YYREEE (reference sequence). The ends lost 4 bases at V and 3 bases at J; junction bases unmatched: 6. This CDR3 comprises 17 residues. CDR3 residues: CASSVGGLAGGYNEQFF. The DNA of the CDR3 is TGTGCCAGCAGCGTGGGAGGACTAGCGGGGGGCTACAATGAGCAGTTCTTC.

The chain carries TRBV6-1 and TRBJ2-3, with D possibly TRBD2 on 5 matching bases. Germline V gene sequence: CDR1 MNHNS, CDR2 SASEGT. CDR3 size: 14 residues. Trimming left V 1 base short and J 2 bases short, with 7 bases between. CDR3 in DNA: TGTGCCAGCAGTGAAGGGAGGCACACAGATACGCAGTATTTT. Its protein is CASSEGRHTDTQYF.